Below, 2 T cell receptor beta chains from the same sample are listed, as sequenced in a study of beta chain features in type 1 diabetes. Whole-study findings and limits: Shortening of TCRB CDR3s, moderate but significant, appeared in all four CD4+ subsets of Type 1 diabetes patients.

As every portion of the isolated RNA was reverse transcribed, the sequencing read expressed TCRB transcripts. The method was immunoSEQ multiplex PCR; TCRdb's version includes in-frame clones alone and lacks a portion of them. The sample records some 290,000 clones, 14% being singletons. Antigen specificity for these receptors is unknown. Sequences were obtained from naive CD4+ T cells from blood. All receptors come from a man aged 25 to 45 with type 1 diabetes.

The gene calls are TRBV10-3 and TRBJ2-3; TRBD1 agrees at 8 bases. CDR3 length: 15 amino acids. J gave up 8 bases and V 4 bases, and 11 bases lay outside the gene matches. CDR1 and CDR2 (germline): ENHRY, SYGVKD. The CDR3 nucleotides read TGTGCCATCAGTGGGCAGGACAGGGTCCTGGGTACGCAGTATTTT. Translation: CAISGQDRVLGTQYF.

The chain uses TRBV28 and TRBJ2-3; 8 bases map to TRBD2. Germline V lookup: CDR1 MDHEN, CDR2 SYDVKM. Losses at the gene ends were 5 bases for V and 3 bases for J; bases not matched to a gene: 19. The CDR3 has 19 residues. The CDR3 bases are TGTGCCAGCAGTCCCACCCGACTCCGGGCAGCGGGAGTTACAGATACGCAGTATTTT. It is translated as CASSPTRLRAAGVTDTQYF.